This T cell receptor (beta chain) came from a study of T cells after yellow fever vaccination. The authors made TCR cDNA by 5'RACE template switching, adding a universal primer site and UMIs. One entry per CDR3 protein results from TCRdb running MiXCR on the 5' RACE reads. The sample lists approximately 550,000 distinct CDR3 sequences, 15% to 20% occurring once. The study, taken as a whole, reports: Reappearance after the booster was seen for most primary-vaccination clones, at 96% CD4 and about 90% CD8. The CD4 and CD8 compartments had a small share of their clonotypes in common.

For this clonotype: Its antigen remains unidentified.

The V and J ends lost 1 base and 5 bases, in that order; junction bases with no gene match: 9. This CDR3 contains 16 residues. CDR1 and CDR2 (germline): SGHTA, FQGNSA. The specimen comprised PBMCs, sampled 15 days after the yellow fever booster vaccination. This chain links TRBV7-2 with TRBJ2-5; 8 bases align to TRBD2. The TCR was taken from a man aged 30 to 39 who received the YFV17D yellow fever vaccine. CDR3 nucleotide sequence: TGTGCCAGCAGCTTAGGGGCCGGGACTAGTGGGGAGACCCAGTACTTC. Protein product: CASSLGAGTSGETQYF.